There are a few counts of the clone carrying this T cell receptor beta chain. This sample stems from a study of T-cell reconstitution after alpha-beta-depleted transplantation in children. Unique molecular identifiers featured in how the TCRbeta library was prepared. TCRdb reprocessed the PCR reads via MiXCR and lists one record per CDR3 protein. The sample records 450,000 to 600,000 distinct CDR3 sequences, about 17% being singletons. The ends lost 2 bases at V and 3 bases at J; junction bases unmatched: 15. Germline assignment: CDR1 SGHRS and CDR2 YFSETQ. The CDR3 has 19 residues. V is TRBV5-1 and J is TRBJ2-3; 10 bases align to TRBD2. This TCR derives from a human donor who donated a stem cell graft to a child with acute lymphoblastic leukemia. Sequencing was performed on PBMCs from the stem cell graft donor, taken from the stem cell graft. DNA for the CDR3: TGCGCCAGCAGCTTAGTAGCGGGAGGCCCTCAGGTTCGGACAGATACGCAGTATTTT. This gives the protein CASSLVAGGPQVRTDTQYF. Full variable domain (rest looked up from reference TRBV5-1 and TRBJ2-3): KAGVTQTPRYLIKTRGQQVTLSCSPISGHRSVSWYQQTPGQGLQFLFEYFSETQRNKGNFPGRFSGRQFSNSRSEMNVSTLELGDSALYLCASSLVAGGPQVRTDTQYFGPGTRLTVL.